These 13 T cell receptor beta chains were sequenced from one sample in a study of blood T cells in healthy people across ages. A second about 7 to 11 cycle PCR used barcoded and J-beta primers. TCRdb redid the calling of the 5' RACE reads with MiXCR, one entry per CDR3 protein. Counted here are over a million distinct CDR3 sequences, 40% to 50% occurring once; the ten biggest clones make up 15% to 20%. Sequencing used blood. Every receptor here comes from an older woman in good health.

The gene calls are TRBV5-6 and TRBJ1-1; tentatively, D is TRBD1 (5 bases). Trimming pared 8 bases from V and 0 bases from J, leaving 11 bases between. CDR3 size: 13 residues. From germline, CDR1 is SGHDT and CDR2 YYEEEE. This CDR3 is CASAPGMNTEAFF. The CDR3, as DNA: TGTGCCAGTGCTCCAGGGATGAACACTGAAGCTTTCTTT.

This chain joins TRBV10-3 and TRBJ1-6, with a tentative D call TRBD1 (5 bases). CDR1 ENHRY and CDR2 SYGVKD come from the germline V gene. The CDR3 runs 15 residues. The V end lost 6 bases, the J end lost 6 bases, and 15 bases lay between the germline ends. CDR3 region: CAIRDGGGINSPLHF. The CDR3 DNA is TGTGCCATCAGGGACGGCGGGGGTATTAATTCACCCCTCCACTTT.

J is TRBJ2-7 and V is TRBV7-2; no firm D call. Germline V gene data show CDR1 as SGHTA and CDR2 as FQGNSA. Trimming pared 2 bases from V and 5 bases from J, leaving 7 bases between. The CDR3 has 12 residues. The CDR3, as DNA: TGTGCCAGCAGCTTAAGGGTGAACGAGCAGTACTTC. Residues: CASSLRVNEQYF.

The rearrangement links TRBV27 to TRBJ2-3; 11 nucleotides agree with TRBD1. CDR3 length: 16 residues. V lost 5 bases to trimming and J lost 1 base; unmatched junction nucleotides: 5. Looked up from germline, CDR1 is MNHEY and CDR2 is SMNVEV (reference sequence). The CDR3 sequence: CASSRGQGARTDTQYF. CDR3 sequence (DNA): TGTGCCAGCAGTCGAGGACAGGGGGCCCGCACAGATACGCAGTATTTT.

The chain combines TRBV27 with TRBJ2-1; no definite D call. Trimming pared 2 bases from V and 8 bases from J, leaving 10 bases between. CDR3 length: 13 residues. Per the germline V gene, CDR1 is MNHEY and CDR2 is SMNVEV (reference sequence). The CDR3, as DNA: TGTGCCAGCAGTTTAGTGGGTATCGATGAGCAGTTCTTC. It encodes CASSLVGIDEQFF.

The J gene is TRBJ2-3, the V gene TRBV14; D remains ambiguous. CDR1 is SGHDN, CDR2 FVKESK, per germline. V was clipped by 0 bases and J by 3 bases, with 13 bases between them. The CDR3 extends over 16 amino acids. The CDR3 nucleotides read TGTGCCAGCAGCCAAGAGGAGATGAGTAGGACAGATACGCAGTATTTT. As protein: CASSQEEMSRTDTQYF. The variable domain in full, completed from reference TRBV14 and TRBJ2-3, reads EAGVTQFPSHSVIEKGQTVTLRCDPISGHDNLYWYRRVMGKEIKFLLHFVKESKQDESGMPNNRFLAERTGGTYSTLKVQPAELEDSGVYFCASSQEEMSRTDTQYFGPGTRLTVL.

This clonotype was seen ten or more times. J is TRBJ2-1 and V is TRBV20-1, with unresolved D. Germline CDR1 reads DFQATT; CDR2 reads SNEGSKA (reference sequence). V was pared by 7 bases and J by 5 bases, with 9 bases between. This CDR3 spans 11 amino acids. CDR3 coding DNA: TGCAGTGTTGACACCCACAATGAGCAGTTCTTC. Translated: CSVDTHNEQFF.

This clonotype was detected a few times. The chain recombines TRBV20-1 with TRBJ2-3; 11 nucleotides line up with TRBD2. The trim removed 6 bases at V and 0 bases at J, leaving 5 bases unmatched. Germline CDR1 and CDR2: DFQATT and SNEGSKA (reference sequence). This CDR3 has 15 residues. CDR3 sequence reads: CSAPTSGISTDTQYF. The CDR3 DNA follows: TGCAGTGCACCGACTAGCGGGATTAGCACAGATACGCAGTATTTT.

The V and J genes are TRBV20-1 and TRBJ2-1; no definite D call. Trimming cost V 4 bases and J 2 bases, with 6 bases left between them. Germline V gene sequence: CDR1 DFQATT, CDR2 SNEGSKA (reference sequence). This CDR3 is built from 12 residues. CDR3 DNA sequence: TGCAGTGCTACTTCTACCTACAATGAGCAGTTCTTC. Its translation: CSATSTYNEQFF.

Only a few counts were recorded for this clonotype. V and J are TRBV27 and TRBJ1-6; D is possibly TRBD1 (6 bases). CDR1 MNHEY and CDR2 SMNVEV come from the germline V gene (reference sequence). V was pared by 1 base and J by 6 bases, with 10 bases between. The CDR3 consists of 15 residues. CDR3 residues: CASSLFRGPNSPLHF. Written as DNA, the CDR3 is TGTGCCAGCAGTTTATTCCGGGGGCCTAATTCACCCCTCCACTTT.

The chain has TRBV27 and TRBJ2-7, with 8 bases that match TRBD1. In germline, CDR1 is MNHEY, CDR2 SMNVEV (reference sequence). CDR3 length: 17 amino acids. Trimming took 0 bases from V and 2 from J; bases not matched to a gene: 9. The DNA of the CDR3 is TGTGCCAGCAGTTTATCCCCCCGGACAGGGTCACCCTACGAGCAGTACTTC. The encoded protein is CASSLSPRTGSPYEQYF.

This chain connects TRBV27 to TRBJ2-5; D is tentatively TRBD1 or TRBD2 (6 bases each). The J call may be mistaken, given a closer DNA end match to TRBJ2-7. CDR3 length: 14 amino acids. Germline lookup yields CDR1 MNHEY and CDR2 SMNVEV (reference sequence). CDR3 protein: CASSLTGARGEQYF. The CDR3 nucleotides are TGTGCCAGCAGTCTCACGGGGGCGCGAGGCGAGCAGTACTTC.

The rearrangement links TRBV12-5 to TRBJ2-7; D gene unclear. CDR1 and CDR2 from the germline V gene are LGHNT and FRNRAP. With 0 bases removed from V and 9 bases from J, the gap between germline ends came to 12 bases. The CDR3 runs 13 residues. CDR3: CASGLVSVGGQYF. CDR3 DNA sequence: TGTGCTAGTGGTTTGGTATCCGTTGGTGGGCAGTACTTC.